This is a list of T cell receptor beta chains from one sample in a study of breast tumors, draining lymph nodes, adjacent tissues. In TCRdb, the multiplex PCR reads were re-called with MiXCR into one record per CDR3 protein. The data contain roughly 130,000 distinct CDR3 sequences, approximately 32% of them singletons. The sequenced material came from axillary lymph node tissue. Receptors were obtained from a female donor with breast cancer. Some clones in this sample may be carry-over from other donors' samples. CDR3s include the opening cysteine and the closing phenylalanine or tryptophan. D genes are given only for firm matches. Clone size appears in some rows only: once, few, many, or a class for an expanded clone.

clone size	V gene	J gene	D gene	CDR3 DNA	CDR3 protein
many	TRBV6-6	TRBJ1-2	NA	TGTGCCAGCAGTTCCCCCGGTGTGTATTACTTGGGCTACACCTTC	CASSSPGVYYLGYTF
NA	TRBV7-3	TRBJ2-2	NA	TGTGCCAGCAGCTTAGGGACGAACACCGGGGAGCTGTTTTTT	CASSLGTNTGELFF
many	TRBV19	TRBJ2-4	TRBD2	TGTGCCAGTAGTATGCTCGGACTAGCAAACATTCAGTACTTC	CASSMLGLANIQYF
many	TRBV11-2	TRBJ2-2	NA	TGTGCCAGCAGGGGGGGGGCCTACACCGGGGAGCTGTTTTTT	CASRGGAYTGELFF
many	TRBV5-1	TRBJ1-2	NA	TGCGCCAGCAGCTTGGCCCCGCAGGGCTCCTATGGCTACACCTTC	CASSLAPQGSYGYTF
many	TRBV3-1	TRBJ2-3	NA	TGTGCCAGCAGCCAAGATGATCGGGACACAGATACGCAGTATTTT	CASSQDDRDTDTQYF
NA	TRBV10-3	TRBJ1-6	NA	TGTGCCGCCCTGGAGAGGGAAAGCTCACCCCCCCACTTT	CAALERESSPPHF
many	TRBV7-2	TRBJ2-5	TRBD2	TGTGCCAGCAGCCCCGATTCTAGCGGACCTCGGGGCCGAGAGACCCAGTACTTC	CASSPDSSGPRGRETQYF
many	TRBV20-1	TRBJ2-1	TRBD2	TGCAGTGCTTATAGCGGGGGACCGTTAAATGAGCAGTTCTTC	CSAYSGGPLNEQFF
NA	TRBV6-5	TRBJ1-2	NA	TGTGCCGGGGCGGGAGGGCTCGCTGCTGACTATGGCTACACCTTC	CAGAGGLAADYGYTF
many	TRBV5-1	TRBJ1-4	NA	TGCGCCAGCAGCCCGCAGGGCAGGTGGGAAAAACTGTTTTTT	CASSPQGRWEKLFF
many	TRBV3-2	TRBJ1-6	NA	TGTGCCAGCGTTTCTACACCCCCGGGACGAACCCTTAATTCACCCCTCCACTTT	CASVSTPPGRTLNSPLHF
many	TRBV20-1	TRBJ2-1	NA	TGCAGCACAAGATCGGAGATCTACAATGAGCAGTTCTTC	CSTRSEIYNEQFF
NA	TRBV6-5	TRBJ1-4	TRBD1	TGTGCCAGCGGTCCCCTCTCGGGACAGGGAGAGAAACTGTTTTTT	CASGPLSGQGEKLFF
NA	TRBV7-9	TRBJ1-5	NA	TGCGCCAGCAGCCAAGAGGCAACAGGGAGAAAACAGCCCCAGCATTTT	CASSQEATGRKQPQHF
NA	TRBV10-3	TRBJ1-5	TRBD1	TGTGCCATCAGGGCTACAGGGGATGGTCAGCCCCAGCATTTT	CAIRATGDGQPQHF
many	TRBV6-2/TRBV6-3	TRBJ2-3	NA	TGTGCCAGCAGTTTGGGACTGATAGATACGCAGTATTTT	CASSLGLIDTQYF
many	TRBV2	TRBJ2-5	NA	TGTGCCAGCGGCACCGGTCTTAAAGAGACCCAGTACTTC	CASGTGLKETQYF
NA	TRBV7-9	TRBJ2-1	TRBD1	TGTGCCAGCAGCTCATGGACAGGGGAGTTCTTC	CASSSWTGEFF
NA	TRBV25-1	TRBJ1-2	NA	TGTGCCAGCAGTAGTGTTTACTATGGCTTCACCTTT	CASSSVYYGFTF
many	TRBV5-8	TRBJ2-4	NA	TGTGCCAGCAGCTTGGTGCCGGGAAAAAACATTCAGTACTTC	CASSLVPGKNIQYF
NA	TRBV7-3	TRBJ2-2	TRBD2	TGTGCCAGCAGCCCCAGCCCGGGGGGGACTGATATCACCGGGGAGCTGTTTTTT	CASSPSPGGTDITGELFF
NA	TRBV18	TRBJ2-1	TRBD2	TGTGCCAGCTCACCACTCGGGACTAGCGGGGGCTCCTACAATGAGCAGTTCTTC	CASSPLGTSGGSYNEQFF
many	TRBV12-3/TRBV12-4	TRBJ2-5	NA	TGTGCCAGCAGTTTCGCTCGTACCGACTACCCGACCCAGTACTTC	CASSFARTDYPTQYF
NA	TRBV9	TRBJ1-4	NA	TGTGCCAGCAGCGTCGAAGCGGGGAGGCAGAGTGAAAAACTGTTTTTT	CASSVEAGRQSEKLFF
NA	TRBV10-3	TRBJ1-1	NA	TGTGCCATCAATGGAGGACAGACCAGTGGCACTGAAGCTTTCTTT	CAINGGQTSGTEAFF
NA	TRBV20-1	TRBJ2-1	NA	TGCAGTGCTAGGAGGGGGAATAGGCAGTTCTTC	CSARRGNRQFF
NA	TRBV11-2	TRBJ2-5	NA	TGTGCCAGCAGCCTAAACGGACGGACGGAAGGGACCCAGTACTTC	CASSLNGRTEGTQYF
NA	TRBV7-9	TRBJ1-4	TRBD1	TGTGCCAGCAGCCGATCCAGGGGGAGTTGGGCAACTAATGAAAAACTGTTTTTT	CASSRSRGSWATNEKLFF
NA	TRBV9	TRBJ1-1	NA	TGTGCCAGCAACACACTTGACTGGGGCAGGTCGAACACTGAAGCTTTCTTT	CASNTLDWGRSNTEAFF
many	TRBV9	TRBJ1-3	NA	TGTGCCAGCAGCGTAACACAGGGCTCTGGAAACACCATATATTTT	CASSVTQGSGNTIYF
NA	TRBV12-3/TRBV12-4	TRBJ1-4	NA	TGTGCCAGCAGTATCCCCAGCACAGGGTTAAATGAAAAACTGTTTTTT	CASSIPSTGLNEKLFF
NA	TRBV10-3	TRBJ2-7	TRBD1	TGTGCCATGACCAAAGGACAGGGGTCCTACGAGCAGTACTTC	CAMTKGQGSYEQYF
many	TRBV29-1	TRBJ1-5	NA	TGCAGCGTAGCGATGGGACAAGCTTATCAGCCCCAGCATTTT	CSVAMGQAYQPQHF
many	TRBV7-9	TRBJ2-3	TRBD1	TGTGCCAGCAGCACGTTGATACAGGGGGCAGGAGATACGCAGTATTTT	CASSTLIQGAGDTQYF
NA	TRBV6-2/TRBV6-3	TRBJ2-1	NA	TGTGCCAGCAGTTACCCCGGATATTCCTCCTACAATGAGCAGTTCTTC	CASSYPGYSSYNEQFF
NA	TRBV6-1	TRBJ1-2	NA	TGTGCCAGCAGTGAAACGGGGAGGTCTGGCTACACCTTC	CASSETGRSGYTF
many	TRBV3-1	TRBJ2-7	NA	TGTGCCAGCAGCCAAGTGTACGGGGGTCGGGAGCAGTACTTC	CASSQVYGGREQYF
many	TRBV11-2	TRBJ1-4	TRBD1	TGTGCCAGCAGCTTAATGGGGACAGGGGCCTTTAGTGAAAAACTGTTTTTT	CASSLMGTGAFSEKLFF
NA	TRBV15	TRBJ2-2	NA	TGTGCCACCAGCAGAGCCCTTTTCCCCGGGGAGCTGTTTTTT	CATSRALFPGELFF
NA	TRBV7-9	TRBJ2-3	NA	TGTGCCAGCAGCTCCTTACACCGGGACCTCGATACGCAGTATTTT	CASSSLHRDLDTQYF
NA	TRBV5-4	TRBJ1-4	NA	TGTGCCAGCAGATGGCCCCTAGGAGAGGAAAAACTGTTTTTT	CASRWPLGEEKLFF
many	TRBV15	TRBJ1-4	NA	TGTGCCACCAGCAGACAGGGCGGGAATGAAAAACTGTTTTTT	CATSRQGGNEKLFF
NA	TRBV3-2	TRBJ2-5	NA	TGCGCCGGCAGCCAAGAGGTGGGAGACAGGACGCTACAAGAGACCCAGTACTTC	CAGSQEVGDRTLQETQYF
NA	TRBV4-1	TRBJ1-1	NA	TGCGCCAGCACTATTGGCCGATTGAACACTGAAGCTTTCTTT	CASTIGRLNTEAFF
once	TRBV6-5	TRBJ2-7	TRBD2	TGTGCCAGCGGATATCTAGCGGGAGGCTACGAGCAGTACTTC	CASGYLAGGYEQYF
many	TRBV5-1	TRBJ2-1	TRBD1	TGCGCCAGCAGCACCCGGGACAGATCCTACAATGAGCAGTTCTTC	CASSTRDRSYNEQFF
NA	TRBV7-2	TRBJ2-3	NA	TGTGCCAGCAGCCTAGGTAGGGGAACAGATACGCGGTATTTT	CASSLGRGTDTRYF
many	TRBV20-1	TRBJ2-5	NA	TGCAGTGCTAGAAGAGGGGGATCCGGGACCCAGTACTTC	CSARRGGSGTQYF
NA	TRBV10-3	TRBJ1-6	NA	TGTGCCATCAGTGCTTCCATAGGGTCGAGTGATTCACCCCTCCACTTT	CAISASIGSSDSPLHF
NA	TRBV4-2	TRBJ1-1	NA	TGTGCCAGCGGGACGACGGGGAACACTGAAGCTTTCTTT	CASGTTGNTEAFF
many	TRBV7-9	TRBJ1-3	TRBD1	TGTGCCAGCAGCTCAACCACAGGACAGGACGGTAACACCATATATTTT	CASSSTTGQDGNTIYF
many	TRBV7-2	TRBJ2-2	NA	TGTGCCAGCAGCCCCGCGGCAGGGAAAAGGCCCGGGGAGCTGTTTTTT	CASSPAAGKRPGELFF
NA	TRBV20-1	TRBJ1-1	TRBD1	TGCAGTGCTTCGGACAGGCCCCCTGAAGCTTTCTTT	CSASDRPPEAFF
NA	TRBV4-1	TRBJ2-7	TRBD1	TGCGCCAGCAGCCAACCGGGACAGGGGGCGAAGGAGCAGTACTTC	CASSQPGQGAKEQYF
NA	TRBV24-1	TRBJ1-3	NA	TGTGCCACCAGCGTGCTAAGCTCCGGAAACACCATATATTTT	CATSVLSSGNTIYF